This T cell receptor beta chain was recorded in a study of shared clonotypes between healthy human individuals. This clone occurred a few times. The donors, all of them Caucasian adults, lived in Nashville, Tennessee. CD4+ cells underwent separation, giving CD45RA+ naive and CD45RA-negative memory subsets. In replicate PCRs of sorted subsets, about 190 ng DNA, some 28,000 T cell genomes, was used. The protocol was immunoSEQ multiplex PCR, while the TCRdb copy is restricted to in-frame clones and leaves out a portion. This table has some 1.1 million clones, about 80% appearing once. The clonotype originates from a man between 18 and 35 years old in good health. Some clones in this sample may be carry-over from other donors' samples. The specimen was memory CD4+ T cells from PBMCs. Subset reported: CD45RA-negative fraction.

The CDR3 is CASSPYKNTEAFF. In nucleotides, the CDR3 is TGTGCCAGCAGCCCGTATAAGAACACTGAAGCTTTCTTT. The chain combines TRBV14 with TRBJ1-1; D is ambiguous. Trimming cost V 4 bases and J 1 base, with 7 bases left between them. CDR1 SGHDN and CDR2 FVKESK come from the germline V gene. CDR3 length: 13 amino acids. Variable domain in full (rest from reference TRBV14 and TRBJ1-1): EAGVTQFPSHSVIEKGQTVTLRCDPISGHDNLYWYRRVMGKEIKFLLHFVKESKQDESGMPNNRFLAERTGGTYSTLKVQPAELEDSGVYFCASSPYKNTEAFFGQGTRLTVV.